This T cell receptor (beta chain) emerged from a study of regulatory T cells in long-lasting Graves disease. For the study at large: Antithyroid drugs had been taken by newly diagnosed Graves' patients for under 3 months.

This CDR3 is built from 15 residues. V was trimmed by 2 bases and J by 9 bases, leaving 19 bases between them. Comment on this clonotype: Its antigen is unidentified.

The time point is: newly diagnosed GD, antithyroid drugs for less than 3 months. After RNA was extracted from PBMCs, the TCR library was made from it. Arm-PCR with iRepertoire HTBI primers amplified the CDR3 regions for these TCR beta libraries. TCRdb itself ran the multiplex PCR reads through MiXCR, one entry per CDR3 protein. The sample consists of approximately 310,000 distinct CDR3 sequences, approximately 20% of them appearing once. Regarding the study as a whole: The study found TRBV28, TRBJ1-2 and TRBJ2-5 favored in persistent disease. Whereas about a thousand public clonotypes were shared by new patients, persistent patients shared more, at 2,741. Persistent cases of Graves' showed reduced TCR diversity relative to newly diagnosed patients.

V and J are TRBV12-3 or TRBV12-4 and TRBJ1-2; D gene uncertain. The sequences come from peripheral blood mononuclear cells (PBMCs), collected at new diagnosis, from a patient treated with antithyroid drugs. This TCR derives from a female donor with Graves disease. The CDR3 nucleotides read TGTGCCAGCAGTTTATGGGAGGCCCCCGCGAACCGCTACACCTTC. It yields the protein CASSLWEAPANRYTF.